A single sample gave rise to the 29 T cell receptor beta chains below, sequenced in a study of cytomegalovirus exposure and HLA in healthy donors. In the PCR, 60 Vbeta and 13 Jbeta primers were used. TCRdb's table, derived via immunoSEQ multiplex PCR, lists solely in-frame clones and lacks some. The table has over 150,000 clones, about 82% seen once. The sequenced sample was PBMCs. The receptor source for this set is a woman younger than 45 in good health and CMV-seropositive.

V gene TRBV27 combines with J gene TRBJ2-7, with TRBD1 as a possible D gene (6 bases). Germline assignment: CDR1 MNHEY and CDR2 SMNVEV (reference sequence). V gave up 2 bases and J gave up 1 base, with 9 bases separating them. The CDR3 length is 14 residues. Written as DNA, the CDR3 is TGTGCCAGCAGTTTAGACAGGCGGTCCTACGAGCAGTACTTC. Its protein product is CASSLDRRSYEQYF.

The chain carries TRBV6-5 and TRBJ2-1, with 13 nucleotides matching TRBD2. The CDR3 is 16 residues long. The V gene end was trimmed by 2 bases and the J gene end by 4 bases; junction bases not matched to a gene: 2. Germline V CDR1 and CDR2: MNHEY, SVGAGI. CDR3 bases: TGTGCCAGCAGTTACGGGACTAGCGGGGTTTACAATGAGCAGTTCTTC. It yields the protein CASSYGTSGVYNEQFF.

As concerns this clone: Distinct nucleotide sequences in the sample also encode this CDR3. The V gene is TRBV28, the J gene TRBJ2-7, with a weak D call TRBD2 (6 bases). The V gene lost 2 bases and the J gene lost 6 bases, with 8 bases spanning the gap. This CDR3 comprises 12 residues. The germline V gene has CDR1 MDHEN and CDR2 SYDVKM. The CDR3 bases are TGTGCCAGCAGTTTAGGCGGGGTCGAGCAGTACTTC. This translates into CASSLGGVEQYF. The full variable domain, in which reference TRBV28 and TRBJ2-7 provide the parts outside the CDR3, is DVKVTQSSRYLVKRTGEKVFLECVQDMDHENMFWYRQDPGLGLRLIYFSYDVKMKEKGDIPEGYSVSREKKERFSLILESASTNQTSMYLCASSLGGVEQYFGPGTRLTVT.

The chain is built from TRBV29-1 and TRBJ2-3, with 10 bases aligning to TRBD2. With V trimmed by 7 bases and J by 0 bases, 10 bases remained unmatched. This CDR3 region has 16 residues. The germline gives CDR1 SQVTM, CDR2 ANQGSEA. CDR3 DNA: TGCAGCGGTTGGTCTAGCGGGAGATCTAGCACAGATACGCAGTATTTT. Translated: CSGWSSGRSSTDTQYF.

This chain links TRBV14 with TRBJ1-2; maybe TRBD1 (6 bases). The CDR3 has 15 residues. The germline CDR1 and CDR2 sequences are SGHDN and FVKESK. V lost 3 bases and J 0 bases, leaving 11 bases between the germline ends. The CDR3 spells CASSQFRGANYGYTF. The CDR3 bases are TGTGCCAGCAGCCAGTTCAGGGGAGCTAACTATGGCTACACCTTC.

The genes are TRBV19 and TRBJ1-1, with D unresolved. The CDR3 runs to 12 residues. Trimming cost V 1 base and J 4 bases, with 4 bases left between them. Germline V gene data show CDR1 as LNHDA and CDR2 as SQIVND (reference sequence). The CDR3 nucleotides are TGTGCCAGTAGTATAGGCAGCACTGAAGCTTTCTTT. It encodes CASSIGSTEAFF.

The sample holds a few counts of this clone. The chain couples TRBV9 to TRBJ1-2; TRBD1 is a possible D gene (6 bases). This CDR3 is built from 18 residues. The germline CDR1 and CDR2 sequences are SGDLS and YYNGEE. V dropped 3 bases and J dropped 8 bases, with 29 bases sitting between them. The chain's CDR3 is CASSAVAAGDISFPGYTF. In DNA, the CDR3 is TGTGCCAGCAGCGCCGTCGCGGCGGGGGACATAAGTTTTCCGGGCTACACCTTC.

J is TRBJ1-1 and V is TRBV7-2; D is uncertain. CDR3 length: 13 amino acids. The V gene's germline CDR1 is SGHTA and CDR2 FQGNSA. With 3 bases removed from V and 5 bases from J, the gap between germline ends came to 10 bases. The CDR3 here is CASSLERRTEAFF. The CDR3 DNA reads TGTGCCAGCAGCTTGGAGCGCCGGACTGAAGCTTTCTTT.

The chain recombines TRBV10-3 with TRBJ2-2; 13 bases agree with TRBD2. Germline trimming cut 6 bases from V and 0 bases from J; bases unmatched to any gene: 4. There are 17 residues in the CDR3. Germline V CDR1 and CDR2: ENHRY, SYGVKD. CDR3 loop: CAIRRTSGGTNTGELFF. In DNA form, the CDR3 reads TGTGCCATCAGACGGACTAGCGGGGGCACGAACACCGGGGAGCTGTTTTTT.

V usage is TRBV15 and J usage is TRBJ1-1; D gene ambiguous. Germline V gene sequence: CDR1 LNHNV, CDR2 YYDKDF (reference sequence). The CDR3 is made up of 18 amino acids. Trimming left V 1 base short and J 0 bases short, with 18 bases between. The CDR3 bases are TGTGCCACCAGCAGAGGGCCAAGAGGTGGTAATTTGAACACTGAAGCTTTCTTT. This gives the protein CATSRGPRGGNLNTEAFF.

DNA for the CDR3: TGTGCCACCAGCAGAGTACCGGGACTAGAGGCCGGGGAGCTGTTTTTT. Translating it yields CATSRVPGLEAGELFF. This chain joins TRBV15 and TRBJ2-2; 8 bases map to TRBD2. The V segment lost 1 base and the J segment 6 bases; nucleotides outside the gene matches: 7. The CDR3 has 16 amino acids. CDR1 LNHNV and CDR2 YYDKDF come from the germline V gene (reference sequence).

This clone has just a few counts. The chain is built from TRBV9 and TRBJ1-1; no clear D. The CDR3 runs to 14 residues. Germline CDR1 reads SGDLS; CDR2 reads YYNGEE. The V end was cut by 0 bases, the J end by 0 bases, with 6 bases between. The CDR3 DNA sequence: TGTGCCAGCAGCGTAGCAGGTATGAACACTGAAGCTTTCTTT. Translation gives CASSVAGMNTEAFF.

This rearrangement joins TRBV6-1 to TRBJ1-2; 9 bases are shared with TRBD1. V dropped 6 bases and J dropped 4; count of bases not matched to a gene: 6. The CDR3 contains 14 residues. Germline lookup yields CDR1 MNHNS and CDR2 SASEGT. CDR3 sequence (DNA): TGTGCCAGCAGCGGGATGACAGGGGGCTATGGCTACACCTTC. This sequence encodes CASSGMTGGYGYTF.

This clone was seen a few times. The chain is built from TRBV12-5 and TRBJ2-2, with D perhaps matching TRBD2 (6 bases). The germline V gene has CDR1 LGHNT and CDR2 FRNRAP. V was cut by 9 bases and J by 3 bases, with 23 bases left in between. There are 17 residues in the CDR3. The CDR3 region has the DNA TGTGCTAGATTCGAGTTCGACTTTCTAGCGTACACCGGGGAGCTGTTTTTT. It specifies CARFEFDFLAYTGELFF.

V gene TRBV15 combines with J gene TRBJ1-1; TRBD1 matches 7 bases. CDR3 size: 12 residues. Trimming cost V 0 bases and J 12 bases; bases outside gene matches: 4. Germline values: CDR1 LNHNV, CDR2 YYDKDF (reference sequence). The CDR3 DNA is TGTGCCACCAGCAGAGACAGGGGGAGACCTTTCTTT. It encodes CATSRDRGRPFF. Full variable domain (remainder filled in from reference TRBV15 and TRBJ1-1): DAMVIQNPRYQVTQFGKPVTLSCSQTLNHNVMYWYQQKSSQAPKLLFHYYDKDFNNEADTPDNFQSRRPNTSFCFLDIRSPGLGDTAMYLCATSRDRGRPFFGQGTRLTVV.

J is TRBJ1-1 and V is TRBV6-4, with a tentative D call TRBD1 (6 bases). Trimming took 8 bases from V and 1 from J, leaving 23 bases between them. This CDR3 is built from 17 residues. Germline-derived CDR1 and CDR2 are MRHNA and SNTAGT. The CDR3 here is CASERMGGQGKNTEAFF. CDR3 coding DNA: TGTGCCAGCGAGAGGATGGGAGGGCAGGGGAAGAACACTGAAGCTTTCTTT.

The rearrangement joins TRBV2 to TRBJ1-5, with TRBD1 as a possible D gene (5 bases). V lost 10 bases and J lost 4, with 14 bases in between. This CDR3 comprises 13 residues. CDR1 is SNHLY, CDR2 FYNNEI, per germline. CDR3 loop: CATSGEGNQPQHF. The CDR3 DNA sequence: TGTGCCACCTCCGGGGAGGGGAATCAGCCCCAGCATTTT.

The V gene is TRBV23-1, the J gene TRBJ2-3; TRBD1 agrees at 8 bases. TRBV23-1 is annotated as an ORF whose role is uncertain. Trimming cost V 7 bases and J 4 bases; bases outside gene matches: 25. This CDR3 region has 20 residues. This CDR3 reads CASKSRLPGQDDNSADTQYF. The CDR3 region has the DNA TGCGCCAGCAAGTCGAGGTTGCCGGGACAGGACGACAATAGTGCAGATACGCAGTATTTT.

The chain recombines TRBV5-1 with TRBJ2-1, with TRBD1 matching 9 bases. The V segment lost 2 bases and the J segment 4 bases; nucleotides outside the gene matches: 4. Germline V CDR1 and CDR2: SGHRS, YFSETQ. This CDR3 spans 15 amino acids. The CDR3 nucleotides are TGCGCCAGCAGCTTACAGGGGGCCTTTTACAATGAGCAGTTCTTC. This sequence encodes CASSLQGAFYNEQFF.

This clone was recorded once. The chain recombines TRBV28 with TRBJ2-7, with D perhaps matching TRBD1 (5 bases). This CDR3 has 14 residues. V lost 2 bases to trimming and J lost 4 bases, with 12 bases between them. Germline lookup yields CDR1 MDHEN and CDR2 SYDVKM. The CDR3 sequence is CASSLRTREYEQYF. For the CDR3, the DNA is TGTGCCAGCAGTTTACGTACCAGGGAATACGAGCAGTACTTC.

The chain is built from TRBV7-9 and TRBJ1-5; 8 bases map to TRBD1. V shed 5 bases, J shed 1 base, and the junction held 1 base outside the gene matches. There are 14 residues in the CDR3. Germline-derived CDR1 and CDR2 are SEHNR and FQNEAQ (reference sequence). CDR3 loop: CASSGQGSNQPQHF. CDR3 in DNA: TGTGCCAGCAGCGGACAGGGAAGCAATCAGCCCCAGCATTTT.

For this clone: Mismatch with germline at one junction end may stem from a read error. This chain connects TRBV7-9 to TRBJ2-1; 11 bases map to TRBD2. The CDR3 totals 18 residues. Looked up from germline, CDR1 is SEHNR and CDR2 is FQNEAQ (reference sequence). The CDR3 region has the DNA TGTTCCAGCAGCTTAGGCCTAGCGGGGGGAAGCTCCTACAATGAGCAGTTCTTC. Translating gives CSSSLGLAGGSSYNEQFF.

CDR3 sequence reads: CSAPLDYEQYF. For the CDR3, the DNA is TGCAGTGCGCCCCTAGATTACGAGCAGTACTTC. The chain carries TRBV20-1 and TRBJ2-7, with no clear D. The CDR3 is 11 amino acids. Germline V CDR1 and CDR2: DFQATT, SNEGSKA (reference sequence). V was trimmed by 6 bases and J by 4 bases, leaving 10 bases between them.

The table lists this clone with a count of one. V usage is TRBV12-5 and J usage is TRBJ2-1; D is unresolved. CDR1 and CDR2 from the germline V gene are LGHNT and FRNRAP. The germline V and J ends were trimmed by 7 bases and 3 bases, with 13 bases remaining between them. The CDR3 consists of 14 residues. The CDR3 protein is CASVAWPGYNEQFF. The CDR3 DNA follows: TGTGCTAGTGTGGCTTGGCCTGGCTACAATGAGCAGTTCTTC.

This chain joins TRBV29-1 and TRBJ2-5; no clear D gene. Germline lookup yields CDR1 SQVTM and CDR2 ANQGSEA. This CDR3 is 12 amino acids long. V was cut by 6 bases and J by 5 bases, with 13 bases left in between. The CDR3 sequence: CSVSREQETQYF. The CDR3 DNA sequence: TGCAGCGTATCACGCGAACAGGAGACCCAGTACTTC. Complete variable domain (other parts from reference TRBV29-1 and TRBJ2-5): SAVISQKPSRDICQRGTSLTIQCQVDSQVTMMFWYRQQPGQSLTLIATANQGSEATYESGFVIDKFPISRPNLTFSTLTVSNMSPEDSSIYLCSVSREQETQYFGPGTRLLVL.

The V gene is TRBV27, the J gene TRBJ1-2, with a possible D match to TRBD1 (6 bases). The germline V gene encodes CDR1 MNHEY and CDR2 SMNVEV (reference sequence). V lost 2 bases to trimming and J lost 4 bases, with 8 bases between them. This CDR3 region has 13 residues. The CDR3 DNA follows: TGTGCCAGCAGTTTAATACAGGGCTATGGCTACACCTTC. Protein sequence: CASSLIQGYGYTF.

The chain employs TRBV4-3 and TRBJ1-1; the D is unclear. The germline V gene encodes CDR1 LGHNA and CDR2 YSLEER. Trimming removed 1 base from V and 2 bases from J, with 5 bases in between. CDR3 length: 13 amino acids. The CDR3 region is CASSQGGNTEAFF. The CDR3 region has the DNA TGCGCCAGCAGCCAAGGAGGTAACACTGAAGCTTTCTTT.

The rearrangement uses TRBV5-8 and TRBJ1-5, with 9 bases fitting TRBD1. The CDR3 consists of 15 residues. Germline V gene data show CDR1 as SGHTS and CDR2 as YDEGEE. The V segment lost 4 bases and the J segment 6 bases; nucleotides outside the gene matches: 8. CDR3 bases: TGTGCCAGCAGCCGCGGACAGGGGATCGGTCAGCCCCAGCATTTT. Protein product: CASSRGQGIGQPQHF. Full variable domain (rest looked up from reference TRBV5-8 and TRBJ1-5): EAGVTQSPTHLIKTRGQQATLRCSPISGHTSVYWYQQALGLGLQFLLWYDEGEERNRGNFPPRFSGRQFPNYSSELNVNALELEDSALYLCASSRGQGIGQPQHFGDGTRLSIL.

This clone was counted only a few times. The chain carries TRBV18 and TRBJ2-3; 8 bases fit TRBD1. The junction had 6 bases not matched to a gene; V was cut back by 8 bases and J by 2 bases. Germline V gene data show CDR1 as KGHSH and CDR2 as LQKENI. The CDR3 loop spans 14 amino acids. The CDR3 nucleotides are TGTGCCAGCGCCGGACAGGGCTACACAGATACGCAGTATTTT. It encodes CASAGQGYTDTQYF.